What follows describes a single T cell receptor (beta chain). Its antigen is still unknown. The data were taken from a study of monozygotic twins with inflammatory bowel disease. The UMIs contained a 6-nucleotide sample barcode. They were added by template switching during cDNA synthesis. TCRdb re-called the 5' RACE reads; every CDR3 protein appears as one record, without DNA. The data show fewer than 350,000 distinct CDR3 sequences, and the top ten clones hold around 2%. Per the germline V gene, CDR1 is MGHRA and CDR2 is YSYEKL. This CDR3 comprises 16 residues. Broader study findings: Against healthy co-twins, IBD patients had lower TCRbeta diversity (measured by inverse Simpson). Patient-to-patient differences in immunosuppressive treatment may have added variability to the repertoires.

The chain uses TRBV4-1 and TRBJ2-3; TCRdb lists TRBD1, though no DNA is available to test this call. What was sequenced was blood. The sequence was obtained from a human donor with ulcerative colitis or Crohn's disease, or a healthy co-twin of an affected twin (not recorded which). The CDR3 protein is CASSRDPGHTVDTQYF.